This T cell receptor (beta chain) was identified during a study of blood T cell repertoires in COVID-19. Study summary: PBMCs, B-cell-depleted T cells, or T cells were the source of the cDNA or gDNA that made up the material.

Details on this clone: Given a far larger clone just one base away, this is likely a sequencing read error.

While infection was still active, Seattle patients were enrolled and then followed longitudinally. V lost 6 bases and J lost 0, with 12 bases in between. The CDR3 extends over 15 amino acids. Germline-derived CDR1 and CDR2 are MNHEY and SVGAGI. In the study's own analysis: Nucleated cell counts were estimated from reference gene primer amplification. Assay used: immunoSEQ multiplex PCR; TCRdb lists only in-frame clones, some missing. V, J and clone size derive from that table, while D and trimming were established from the DNA sequence. Counted here are more than 150,000 clones, about four fifths occurring once; the ten biggest clones make up more than 10%.

The sequenced material came from peripheral blood. The TCR comes from a woman older than 75 with COVID-19, enrolled during active disease. This chain links TRBV6-5 with TRBJ1-5, with D perhaps TRBD1 (5 bases). CDR3 nucleotides: TGTGCCAGCAGCCTTCAGGGATATAGCAATCAGCCCCAGCATTTT. It yields the protein CASSLQGYSNQPQHF.